The 27 T cell receptor beta chains listed next were all sequenced from one sample in a study of T-cell reconstitution after alpha-beta-depleted transplantation in children. As it was prepared, the TCRbeta library received unique molecular identifiers. MiXCR was run by TCRdb on the PCR reads, yielding one entry per CDR3 protein. The data hold more than 200,000 distinct CDR3 sequences, with about 8.4% observed a single time. The sequencing used PBMCs, mostly from graft donor cells, collected 360 days after TCRalphabeta/CD19-depleted stem cell transplant. Receptors originate from a male patient aged 2-10 years who had a stem cell transplant for acute myeloid leukemia, so the T cells may come from the graft donor.

This clonotype has more than one count but fewer than ten. This sequence joins TRBV5-6 and TRBJ2-4, with D maybe TRBD1 (6 bases). Trimming took 2 bases from V and 4 from J, leaving 7 bases between them. The CDR3 spans 13 residues. CDR1 and CDR2 (germline): SGHDT, YYEEEE. The CDR3 bases are TGTGCCAGCAGCTTCGACAGGAAAAACATTCAGTACTTC. This gives the protein CASSFDRKNIQYF.

There are a few counts of this clonotype. The rearrangement links TRBV3-1 to TRBJ2-1; 12 nucleotides match TRBD2. Germline-derived CDR1 and CDR2 are LGHDT and YNNKEL (reference sequence). V shed 4 bases and J 5 bases; nucleotides not matched to a gene: 9. The CDR3 length is 17 residues. The CDR3 DNA sequence: TGTGCCAGCAGCCCCCCCACTAGCGGGGGGTCCGACAATGAGCAGTTCTTC. Protein: CASSPPTSGGSDNEQFF.

This clonotype has at least ten counts. The rearrangement links TRBV2 to TRBJ2-3; D remains unclear. Germline loops: CDR1 SNHLY, CDR2 FYNNEI. The CDR3 is made up of 19 amino acids. Trimming pared 6 bases from V and 0 bases from J, leaving 25 bases between. The CDR3 loop is CASRMELSPPGTSTDTQYF. In nucleotides, the CDR3 is TGTGCCAGCAGGATGGAGCTGTCTCCTCCAGGAACTAGCACAGATACGCAGTATTTT.

This clonotype has only a few counts. This sequence joins TRBV5-1 and TRBJ1-2; 7 bases fit TRBD1. The V segment lost 3 bases and the J segment 1 base; nucleotides outside the gene matches: 6. The germline V gene has CDR1 SGHRS and CDR2 YFSETQ. The CDR3 totals 15 residues. DNA for the CDR3: TGCGCCAGCAGCTCAACAGGGGCCTTTAACTATGGCTACACCTTC. Its protein product is CASSSTGAFNYGYTF.

The V and J genes are TRBV20-1 and TRBJ1-5, with unresolved D. CDR1 is DFQATT, CDR2 SNEGSKA, per germline (reference sequence). V was clipped by 3 bases and J by 3 bases, with 12 bases between them. This CDR3 spans 14 amino acids. As DNA, the CDR3 is TGCAGTGCTAGGATTGGGAATATCAATCAGCCCCAGCATTTT. Translating it yields CSARIGNINQPQHF.

V gene TRBV15 combines with J gene TRBJ2-7; 11 nucleotides agree with TRBD1. Germline V gene lookup returns CDR1 LNHNV and CDR2 YYDKDF (reference sequence). Losses at the gene ends were 1 base for V and 2 bases for J; bases not matched to a gene: 4. CDR3 length: 16 residues. CDR3 loop: CATSRAGQGVPYEQYF. In DNA, the CDR3 is TGTGCCACCAGCAGAGCGGGACAGGGGGTCCCCTACGAGCAGTACTTC.

This clonotype was picked up many times. This chain joins TRBV18 and TRBJ2-7; 15 bases agree with TRBD2. V shed 3 bases and J 4 bases; nucleotides not matched to a gene: 4. Germline CDR1 is KGHSH and CDR2 is LQKENI. The CDR3 runs to 16 residues. The chain's CDR3 is CASSPPGTSGRYEQYF. The CDR3 coding sequence is TGTGCCAGCTCACCGCCTGGGACTAGCGGGAGGTACGAGCAGTACTTC.

V usage is TRBV10-3 and J usage is TRBJ2-3; 9 positions match TRBD1. Germline assignment: CDR1 ENHRY and CDR2 SYGVKD. The CDR3 has 17 residues. J lost 4 bases, V lost 8 bases, and 16 bases had no gene match. The CDR3 region has the DNA TGTGCCATCCCCTCGACAGGGGGGAAAGGGGGCCCAGATACGCAGTATTTT. Amino acids: CAIPSTGGKGGPDTQYF.

The CDR3 DNA reads TGTGCCAGCAGCCAAGATAACGCGGGGTTCACCGGGGAGCTGTTTTTT. Its protein product is CASSQDNAGFTGELFF. V usage is TRBV14 and J usage is TRBJ2-2, with a weak D call TRBD2 (6 bases). The V gene lost 0 bases and the J gene lost 4 bases, with 12 bases spanning the gap. The CDR3 is 16 amino acids. Germline CDR1 and CDR2: SGHDN and FVKESK. The full variable domain, completed using reference TRBV14 and TRBJ2-2, is EAGVTQFPSHSVIEKGQTVTLRCDPISGHDNLYWYRRVMGKEIKFLLHFVKESKQDESGMPNNRFLAERTGGTYSTLKVQPAELEDSGVYFCASSQDNAGFTGELFFGEGSRLTVL.

This chain joins TRBV7-6 and TRBJ2-3, with 8 bases fitting TRBD2. The length of the CDR3 is 17 residues. Per germline, CDR1 SGHVS and CDR2 FNYEAQ. V was pared by 8 bases and J by 2 bases, with 15 bases of the junction left unmatched. CDR3 sequence reads: CASLRSQLADYTDTQYF. CDR3 coding DNA: TGTGCCAGCCTCCGTAGCCAACTAGCGGACTACACAGATACGCAGTATTTT.

This clonotype has a count of ten or more. The chain combines TRBV5-6 with TRBJ2-5, with 12 bases lining up with TRBD2. Germline trimming cut 3 bases from V and 5 bases from J; bases unmatched to any gene: 8. CDR3 length equals 16 residues. The germline V gene encodes CDR1 SGHDT and CDR2 YYEEEE. As DNA, the CDR3 is TGTGCCAGCAGCTACTTCCGACTAGCGGGAGTTGAGACCCAGTACTTC. Translated, it gives CASSYFRLAGVETQYF.

The table lists this clonotype with many counts. The J gene is TRBJ2-7, the V gene TRBV12-3 or TRBV12-4, with D possibly being TRBD2 (5 bases). The CDR3 extends over 12 amino acids. Trimming shortened V by 2 bases and J by 3 bases, and 5 bases separated the two germline ends. The CDR3 sequence: CASSLTSYEQYF. The CDR3 nucleotides are TGTGCCAGCAGTTTAACTAGCTACGAGCAGTACTTC.

This clonotype was seen ten or more times. The V and J genes are TRBV6-2 or TRBV6-3 and TRBJ2-2; D unresolved. The CDR3 sequence is 11 residues long. Deletions cut 7 bases from V and 6 bases from J, with 6 bases between. CDR1 is MNHEY and CDR2 is SVGEGT in the germline V gene. CDR3 amino acids: CASTTPGELFF. The CDR3 coding sequence is TGTGCCAGCACCACCCCCGGGGAGCTGTTTTTT.

This clonotype was seen at least ten times. The chain employs TRBV20-1 and TRBJ2-7; D might be TRBD1 (6 bases). The V end lost 3 bases, the J end lost 2 bases, and 8 bases lay between the germline ends. The V gene's germline CDR1 is DFQATT and CDR2 SNEGSKA (reference sequence). There are 12 residues in the CDR3. For the CDR3, the DNA is TGCAGTGCTAGTAACAGGGCCTACGAGCAGTACTTC. Translating it yields CSASNRAYEQYF.

This clonotype was seen ten or more times. The chain joins TRBV12-3 or TRBV12-4 to TRBJ1-5, with a weak D call TRBD1 (5 bases). The CDR3 consists of 14 residues. V lost 2 bases and J 7 bases, leaving 12 bases between the germline ends. CDR3 sequence reads: CASSLSRGDQPQHF. DNA of the CDR3: TGTGCCAGCAGTTTAAGTAGGGGTGACCAGCCCCAGCATTTT.

This clonotype was recorded at least ten times. V usage is TRBV27 and J usage is TRBJ1-2; TRBD1 matches at 7 bases. The CDR3 is 14 residues long. Germline loops: CDR1 MNHEY, CDR2 SMNVEV (reference sequence). J gave up 6 bases and V 7 bases, and 11 bases lay outside the gene matches. CDR3 DNA sequence: TGTGCCAGCACGTCGATAGGGGGCGCGAATGGCTACACCTTC. Translating it yields CASTSIGGANGYTF.

In its sample, this clonotype was seen a few times. J is TRBJ1-1 and V is TRBV5-5; the D gene is possibly TRBD1 (5 bases). Trimming shortened V by 4 bases and J by 7 bases, and 11 bases separated the two germline ends. This CDR3 is 12 amino acids long. Per the germline V gene, CDR1 is SGHKS and CDR2 is YYEKEE (reference sequence). Written as DNA, the CDR3 is TGTGCCAGCAGCCGATGGGGGAATGAAGCTTTCTTT. It translates to CASSRWGNEAFF.

In its sample, this clonotype was seen many times. The J gene is TRBJ2-5, the V gene TRBV27, with no clear D. Germline CDR1 reads MNHEY; CDR2 reads SMNVEV (reference sequence). The CDR3 contains 14 residues. V lost 2 bases and J 0 bases, leaving 7 bases between the germline ends. DNA for the CDR3: TGTGCCAGCAGTTTAAGACCGTACCAAGAGACCCAGTACTTC. This gives the protein CASSLRPYQETQYF.

This clonotype was detected only a few times. This chain connects TRBV29-1 to TRBJ1-2; perhaps TRBD1 as D (6 bases). This CDR3 has 13 residues. CDR1 SQVTM and CDR2 ANQGSEA come from the germline V gene. The ends were cut back, 4 bases at V and 1 base at J, with 10 bases in the middle. DNA of the CDR3: TGCAGCGTTGTGGACAGATTTAACTATGGCTACACCTTC. Translating it yields CSVVDRFNYGYTF.

This chain uses TRBV27 with TRBJ1-5; no firm D call. This CDR3 comprises 16 residues. The germline V gene has CDR1 MNHEY and CDR2 SMNVEV (reference sequence). The V gene lost 0 bases and the J gene lost 3 bases, with 12 bases spanning the gap. CDR3 sequence reads: CASSLSSGQLNQPQHF. The CDR3 DNA reads TGTGCCAGCAGTTTATCTTCCGGGCAGCTCAATCAGCCCCAGCATTTT.

This clonotype has more than one count but fewer than ten. The chain employs TRBV5-1 and TRBJ1-5; TRBD1 matches at 7 bases. The CDR3 is made up of 14 amino acids. In germline, CDR1 is SGHRS, CDR2 YFSETQ. V lost 0 bases, J lost 6 bases, and 3 bases stayed unmatched. CDR3 in DNA: TGCGCCAGCAGCTTGGAAGGGGGCGGTCAGCCCCAGCATTTT. This codes for CASSLEGGGQPQHF.

The sample holds many counts of this clonotype. This chain joins TRBV5-1 and TRBJ2-3, with a tentative D call TRBD2 (6 bases). Germline CDR1 and CDR2: SGHRS and YFSETQ. There are 16 residues in the CDR3. V was shortened by 2 bases and J by 2 bases, with 15 bases between the two germline ends. CDR3 protein: CASSFGGTTSTDTQYF. CDR3 sequence (DNA): TGCGCCAGCAGCTTTGGCGGGACGACTTCCACAGATACGCAGTATTTT. Filled out from reference TRBV5-1 and TRBJ2-3, the complete variable domain reads KAGVTQTPRYLIKTRGQQVTLSCSPISGHRSVSWYQQTPGQGLQFLFEYFSETQRNKGNFPGRFSGRQFSNSRSEMNVSTLELGDSALYLCASSFGGTTSTDTQYFGPGTRLTVL.

This clonotype was counted only a few times. The V call is TRBV20-1, the J call TRBJ1-5; 7 positions match TRBD1. The ends lost 1 base at V and 1 base at J; junction bases unmatched: 4. Germline CDR1 is DFQATT and CDR2 is SNEGSKA (reference sequence). The CDR3 contains 15 residues. The CDR3 loop reads CSARVGRGSNQPQHF. The CDR3 DNA sequence: TGCAGTGCTAGAGTGGGCAGGGGGAGCAATCAGCCCCAGCATTTT.

This clonotype has a handful of counts. The chain carries TRBV4-3 and TRBJ1-1, with 10 bases matching TRBD1. The CDR3 loop spans 15 amino acids. Germline CDR1 and CDR2: LGHNA and YSLEER. V shed 0 bases and J 5 bases; nucleotides not matched to a gene: 3. The chain's CDR3 is CASSQDGTGATEAFF. For the CDR3, the DNA is TGCGCCAGCAGCCAAGATGGGACAGGGGCGACTGAAGCTTTCTTT.

The J gene is TRBJ2-5, the V gene TRBV5-1; D gene uncertain. Germline CDR1 reads SGHRS; CDR2 reads YFSETQ. There are 12 residues in the CDR3. V lost 7 bases and J lost 5, with 12 bases in between. The CDR3 loop reads CASLGIEETQYF. The CDR3, as DNA: TGCGCCAGCTTAGGTATTGAGGAGACCCAGTACTTC.

The CDR3 nucleotides read TGTGCCATCAGGGCTAGCGGGAGGGAAGATACGCAGTATTTT. Protein sequence: CAIRASGREDTQYF. The chain recombines TRBV10-3 with TRBJ2-3; 12 bases match TRBD2. This CDR3 is 14 amino acids long. Germline lookup yields CDR1 ENHRY and CDR2 SYGVKD. Trimming took 6 bases from V and 5 from J; bases not matched to a gene: 3.

This clonotype was detected many times. The gene calls are TRBV12-3 or TRBV12-4 and TRBJ2-1; D is unresolved. The CDR3 contains 14 residues. V was pared by 2 bases and J by 5 bases, with 10 bases between. For the CDR3, the DNA is TGTGCCAGCAGTTTACGGTCTTTTGACAATGAGCAGTTCTTC. Translated, it gives CASSLRSFDNEQFF.